The text below deals with one T cell receptor beta chain. The CDR3 extends over 13 amino acids. V was trimmed by 2 bases and J by 7 bases, leaving 10 bases between them. The germline V gene encodes CDR1 MNHNS and CDR2 SASEGT. Each CDR3 protein gets one entry after TCRdb re-called the PCR reads with MiXCR. The sample lists around 19,000 distinct CDR3 sequences, 37% occurring once. This entry comes from a study of immune characterization of retroperitoneal liposarcoma. V is TRBV6-1 and J is TRBJ2-3; possible D gene TRBD2, 5 bases. Specimen: blood. This TCR was sampled from a male donor with retroperitoneal liposarcoma. CDR3 DNA: TGTGCCAGCAGTGAAACGGGATGGTATACGCAGTATTTT. Translated: CASSETGWYTQYF.